The sequence of this T cell receptor beta chain was determined in a study of blood T cell repertoires in COVID-19. Whole-study context: Material from acute and convalescent COVID-19 was sourced from the United States, Italy and Spain.

Germline V gene data show CDR1 as MNHEY and CDR2 as SMNVEV (reference sequence). CDR3 length: 18 amino acids. Trimming took 2 bases from V and 2 from J; bases not matched to a gene: 7. In the original workflow: Nucleated cell number was recorded as an estimate derived from reference gene primer amplification. Only in-frame clones appear in the TCRdb table, and some are missing; sequencing was by immunoSEQ multiplex PCR. The V and J calls and clone size were taken over from that table, and D and trimming were inferred from the DNA. The repertoire includes roughly 200,000 clones, roughly 78% of them detected once, and around 2.8% sits in the top ten.

The source is a woman aged 80 or over with active or convalescent COVID-19. Input material: peripheral blood. The chain joins TRBV27 to TRBJ1-5; 12 bases fit TRBD1. DNA for the CDR3: TGTGCCAGCAGTTTACCTCGAGGGACAGGGGGCGGCAATCAGCCCCAGCATTTT. Translation gives CASSLPRGTGGGNQPQHF.